What follows is one TCR beta chain and its context. Germline V gene data show CDR1 as SGHTS and CDR2 as YDEGEE. V gave up 3 bases and J gave up 1 base, with 13 bases separating them. The CDR3 consists of 16 residues. The entry originates in a study of blood T cell repertoires in COVID-19. In the original workflow: By means of reference gene primer amplification, nucleated cell counts were estimated. Measured with immunoSEQ multiplex PCR; TCRdb has only the in-frame clones, and not every one. The V and J calls and clone size were taken over from that table, and D and trimming were inferred from the DNA. The table records 120,000 or so clones, more than 75% of them present only once.

The source is a man aged 55 to 70 with acute or convalescent COVID-19. The chain is built from TRBV5-8 and TRBJ2-2; D gene ambiguous. The sequenced sample consisted of peripheral blood. CDR3 bases: TGTGCCAGCAGCTCGGATGTGGGCCTGAACACCGGGGAGCTGTTTTTT. Protein product: CASSSDVGLNTGELFF.